Shown below are 30 T cell receptor beta chains from a single sample sequenced in a study of T cells in narcolepsy. Repertoires were generated with immunoSEQ multiplex PCR, while TCRdb's copy carries only in-frame clones and drops some. The top ten clones hold about 1.6% of a sample with some 37,000 clones, roughly 88% of them seen once. Sequencing input: CD45RA- memory CD4+ T cells from PBMCs. These receptors were obtained from a human donor with narcolepsy.

This clone was counted a single time. The V gene is TRBV5-1, the J gene TRBJ1-5; no definite D call. This CDR3 comprises 15 residues. The V end lost 0 bases, the J end lost 4 bases, and 11 bases lay between the germline ends. Germline values: CDR1 SGHRS, CDR2 YFSETQ. The CDR3 reads CASSLEAGVNQPQHF. The CDR3 DNA reads TGCGCCAGCAGCTTGGAGGCCGGGGTAAATCAGCCCCAGCATTTT.

The chain has TRBV4-3 and TRBJ2-7; 7 positions agree with TRBD2. After removal of 0 bases from V and 4 bases from J, the junction contained 6 bases not matched to a gene. CDR3 length: 15 amino acids. Germline V gene data show CDR1 as LGHNA and CDR2 as YSLEER. Here the CDR3 reads CASSQDWGGWYEQYF. For the CDR3, the DNA is TGCGCCAGCAGCCAAGATTGGGGGGGGTGGTACGAGCAGTACTTC.

The chain is built from TRBV7-2 and TRBJ1-1; possible D gene TRBD1, 5 bases. Germline CDR1 reads SGHTA; CDR2 reads FQGNSA. CDR3 length: 14 residues. V lost 4 bases and J lost 9, with 18 bases in between. CDR3: CASSWNRDATKAFF. The CDR3 bases are TGTGCCAGCAGCTGGAACCGGGACGCTACTAAAGCTTTCTTT. The full variable domain, with the rest looked up from reference TRBV7-2 and TRBJ1-1, is GAGVSQSPSNKVTEKGKDVELRCDPISGHTALYWYRQSLGQGLEFLIYFQGNSAPDKSGLPSDRFSAERTGGSVSTLTIQRTQQEDSAVYLCASSWNRDATKAFFGQGTRLTVV.

The chain couples TRBV18 to TRBJ1-1; 9 bases map to TRBD1. Looked up from germline, CDR1 is KGHSH and CDR2 is LQKENI. CDR3 length: 15 amino acids. Trimming at V came to 4 bases and at J to 6 bases, leaving 9 bases not matched to a gene. The CDR3 DNA follows: TGTGCCAGCTCACAGAATTTACAGGGGGCATCTGAAGCTTTCTTT. Translating it yields CASSQNLQGASEAFF.

The chain uses TRBV6-5 and TRBJ1-1; D is undetermined. Germline V lookup: CDR1 MNHEY, CDR2 SVGAGI. The CDR3 loop spans 12 amino acids. Trimming removed 10 bases from V and 0 bases from J, with 9 bases in between. CDR3 nucleotide sequence: TGTGCCATAAAAGGGATGAACACTGAAGCTTTCTTT. It is translated as CAIKGMNTEAFF.

By frequency in the sample, this clone is medium-sized. The V gene is TRBV28, the J gene TRBJ1-6; 8 bases map to TRBD1. Losses at the gene ends were 9 bases for V and 5 bases for J; bases not matched to a gene: 9. This CDR3 spans 15 amino acids. Germline V CDR1 and CDR2: MDHEN, SYDVKM. The CDR3: CASGTGTGNNSPLHF. The CDR3 nucleotides read TGTGCCAGTGGAACCGGGACAGGCAATAATTCACCCCTCCACTTT.

This clone has a single count. The CDR3 here is CASRPPTSGGSYEQYF. In nucleotides, the CDR3 is TGTGCCAGCAGGCCTCCGACTAGCGGGGGGTCCTACGAGCAGTACTTC. V gene TRBV6-6 combines with J gene TRBJ2-7; 13 nucleotides align to TRBD2. CDR3 size: 16 residues. V lost 6 bases and J lost 1; bases outside the gene matches: 6. CDR1 is MNHNY and CDR2 is SVGAGI in the germline V gene (reference sequence).

The rearrangement links TRBV18 to TRBJ1-2; 7 bases are shared with TRBD1. V trimming: 0 bases; J trimming: 2 bases; junction bases outside the gene matches: 0. This CDR3 has 14 amino acids. Germline V gene sequence: CDR1 KGHSH, CDR2 LQKENI. CDR3 nucleotides: TGTGCCAGCTCACCACCGACAGGGAACTATGGCTACACCTTC. It encodes CASSPPTGNYGYTF. Full variable domain (rest looked up from reference TRBV18 and TRBJ1-2): NAGVMQNPRHLVRRRGQEARLRCSPMKGHSHVYWYRQLPEEGLKFMVYLQKENIIDESGMPKERFSAEFPKEGPSILRIQQVVRGDSAAYFCASSPPTGNYGYTFGSGTRLTVV.

This clone was found a few times. The chain uses TRBV2 and TRBJ2-7; no firm D call. The CDR3 has 12 amino acids. Trimming took 5 bases from V and 0 from J, leaving 5 bases between them. The germline V gene encodes CDR1 SNHLY and CDR2 FYNNEI. CDR3 coding DNA: TGTGCCAGCAGTTTTAGCTCCTACGAGCAGTACTTC. Translating it yields CASSFSSYEQYF.

The rearrangement links TRBV7-2 to TRBJ1-1; D is perhaps TRBD1 (5 bases). Germline V gene sequence: CDR1 SGHTA, CDR2 FQGNSA. The CDR3 runs 14 residues. The V end lost 5 bases, the J end lost 11 bases, and 21 bases lay between the germline ends. The CDR3 here is CASSVGRGAPPAFF. The CDR3 DNA sequence: TGTGCCAGCAGCGTGGGGCGAGGAGCCCCACCGGCTTTCTTT.

The gene calls are TRBV18 and TRBJ1-2; 8 nucleotides agree with TRBD1. The CDR3 loop spans 13 amino acids. The V and J ends lost 10 bases and 7 bases, in that order; junction bases with no gene match: 11. CDR1 is KGHSH and CDR2 is LQKENI in the germline V gene. As DNA, the CDR3 is TGTGCCACCGAACAGGGGGGGTCAACTGGCTACACCTTC. It codes for CATEQGGSTGYTF.

The rearrangement joins TRBV5-1 to TRBJ1-5; D is ambiguous. The CDR3 has 13 residues. Trimming stripped 0 bases from V and 4 bases from J, with 5 bases between. Germline V gives CDR1 SGHRS, CDR2 YFSETQ. CDR3: CASSLGPNQPQHF. The DNA for the CDR3 is TGCGCCAGCAGCTTGGGCCCTAATCAGCCCCAGCATTTT.

This clone was detected only once. The chain uses TRBV11-1 and TRBJ1-2, with D hard to call. This CDR3 has 12 amino acids. Trimming left V 1 base short and J 6 bases short, with 6 bases between. Germline loops: CDR1 SGHAT, CDR2 FQDESV (reference sequence). The CDR3 sequence is CASSLGRDGYTF. For the CDR3, the DNA is TGTGCCAGCAGCTTAGGACGGGATGGCTACACCTTC. Full variable domain (outside the CDR3, taken from reference TRBV11-1 and TRBJ1-2): EAEVAQSPRYKITEKSQAVAFWCDPISGHATLYWYRQILGQGPELLVQFQDESVVDDSQLPKDRFSAERLKGVDSTLKIQPAELGDSAMYLCASSLGRDGYTFGSGTRLTVV.

This rearrangement joins TRBV11-3 to TRBJ2-2; TRBD2 aligns across 10 bases. Per germline, CDR1 SGHNT and CDR2 YENEEA. The J segment lost 2 bases and the V segment lost 0 bases, leaving 6 bases of the junction unmatched. This CDR3 region has 18 residues. The CDR3 reads CASSLDQTSGFNTGELFF. The DNA for the CDR3 is TGTGCCAGCAGCTTAGACCAGACTAGCGGGTTTAACACCGGGGAGCTGTTTTTT.

The CDR3 here is CASRVSGPDEQFF. CDR3 in DNA: TGTGCCAGCAGGGTCTCAGGGCCCGATGAGCAGTTCTTC. The chain has TRBV6-5 and TRBJ2-1; tentatively, D is TRBD1 (5 bases). With 6 bases removed from V and 8 bases from J, the gap between germline ends came to 14 bases. The CDR3 is 13 amino acids. Germline lookup yields CDR1 MNHEY and CDR2 SVGAGI.

V is TRBV28 and J is TRBJ1-2; TRBD1 is a possible D gene (5 bases). Per germline, CDR1 MDHEN and CDR2 SYDVKM. This CDR3 spans 14 amino acids. Trimming shortened V by 4 bases and J by 6 bases, and 15 bases separated the two germline ends. CDR3 in amino acids: CASSYPGGGNGYTF. The DNA for the CDR3 is TGTGCCAGCAGTTACCCGGGGGGAGGGAATGGCTACACCTTC.

In this sample, this clone turned up once. The V call is TRBV6-1, the J call TRBJ2-5; D remains unclear. The germline V gene has CDR1 MNHNS and CDR2 SASEGT. The V end was cut by 2 bases, the J end by 4 bases, with 11 bases between. The CDR3 consists of 14 residues. The CDR3 DNA sequence: TGTGCCAGCAGTGAAAACGTGGTCGGAGAGACCCAGTACTTC. As protein: CASSENVVGETQYF.

As regards this clone: As the CDR3 is not closed by the conserved phenylalanine or tryptophan, this likely results from a read error. The chain has TRBV9 and TRBJ2-7; the D gene is possibly TRBD1 (6 bases). V was pared by 0 bases and J by 3 bases, with 13 bases between. The CDR3 has 15 residues. Germline assignment: CDR1 SGDLS and CDR2 YYNGEE. The CDR3 bases are TGTGCCAGCAGCGTAGGTAACAGGGCCCTCTACGAGCAGTACCTC. Translation: CASSVGNRALYEQYL.

The genes are TRBV7-2 and TRBJ2-1; D remains unclear. Trimming removed 1 base from V and 6 bases from J, with 13 bases in between. Germline V gives CDR1 SGHTA, CDR2 FQGNSA. This CDR3 contains 15 residues. The CDR3 coding sequence is TGTGCCAGCAGCTTAGATCCTCACGAGAGCAATGAGCAGTTCTTC. This sequence encodes CASSLDPHESNEQFF.

The chain has TRBV19 and TRBJ1-5, with TRBD1 matching over 8 bases. The CDR3 contains 14 residues. Germline V gives CDR1 LNHDA, CDR2 SQIVND (reference sequence). Trimming took 6 bases from V and 7 from J; bases not matched to a gene: 8. The CDR3 spells CASSRTGSRQPQHF. DNA of the CDR3: TGTGCCAGTAGCAGGACAGGGAGCAGGCAGCCCCAGCATTTT.

This clone was seen only a few times. CDR3 sequence reads: CASSIVKGKETQYF. The CDR3 DNA reads TGTGCCAGTAGTATAGTGAAAGGGAAAGAGACCCAGTACTTC. The rearrangement links TRBV19 to TRBJ2-5; D is undetermined. V was pared by 1 base and J by 3 bases, with 9 bases between. Germline V CDR1 and CDR2: LNHDA, SQIVND (reference sequence). CDR3 length equals 14 residues.

The chain uses TRBV5-1 and TRBJ2-7; a weak D match, TRBD2 (5 bases). V was clipped by 0 bases and J by 9 bases, with 10 bases between them. Germline-derived CDR1 and CDR2 are SGHRS and YFSETQ. The CDR3 consists of 12 residues. CDR3 in DNA: TGCGCCAGCAGCTTGGATGAGGGCCCGCAGTACTTC. This translates into CASSLDEGPQYF.

The chain links TRBV30 to TRBJ1-1; a possible D gene is TRBD1 (5 bases). Trimming stripped 4 bases from V and 3 bases from J, with 12 bases between. The germline CDR1 and CDR2 sequences are GTSNPN and SVGIG (reference sequence). The length of the CDR3 is 13 residues. The CDR3 is CAWTGDPYTEAFF. CDR3 nucleotides: TGTGCCTGGACTGGGGACCCCTACACTGAAGCTTTCTTT.

The rearrangement joins TRBV6-5 to TRBJ2-3; D not certain. V lost 0 bases, J lost 6 bases, and 10 bases lay in between. Looked up from germline, CDR1 is MNHEY and CDR2 is SVGAGI. CDR3 size: 14 residues. The CDR3 spells CASSYSTEGDTQYF. CDR3 DNA: TGTGCCAGCAGTTACTCTACAGAAGGGGATACGCAGTATTTT.

The genes are TRBV7-2 and TRBJ2-5, with D possibly matching TRBD2 (5 bases). The V gene's germline CDR1 is SGHTA and CDR2 FQGNSA. This CDR3 is built from 14 residues. V dropped 7 bases and J dropped 5 bases, with 17 bases sitting between them. CDR3 DNA sequence: TGTGCCAGCACTTCGTCGGGTGGCGGGGAGACCCAGTACTTC. It translates to CASTSSGGGETQYF.

The rearrangement uses TRBV7-9 and TRBJ2-1; tentatively, D is TRBD2 (7 bases). From germline, CDR1 is SEHNR and CDR2 FQNEAQ (reference sequence). The CDR3 loop spans 14 amino acids. Trimming shortened V by 9 bases and J by 4 bases, and 16 bases separated the two germline ends. The CDR3, as DNA: TGTGCCAGTACCCGGGGGGCCCAATACAATGAGCAGTTCTTC. It translates to CASTRGAQYNEQFF.

By frequency in the sample, this clone is medium-sized (0.01 to 0.1%). The chain is built from TRBV19 and TRBJ1-4, with a possible D match to TRBD1 (5 bases). Per the germline V gene, CDR1 is LNHDA and CDR2 is SQIVND (reference sequence). The V gene lost 5 bases and the J gene lost 6 bases, with 13 bases spanning the gap. The CDR3 sequence is 14 residues long. CDR3 DNA sequence: TGTGCCAGTAGTCCCCGACAGACCGATGAAAAACTGTTTTTT. Its translation: CASSPRQTDEKLFF.

This sequence joins TRBV29-1 and TRBJ1-3, with D unresolved. Trimming stripped 3 bases from V and 0 bases from J, with 0 bases between. Germline loops: CDR1 SQVTM, CDR2 ANQGSEA. The CDR3 is made up of 11 amino acids. CDR3 sequence: CSVDSGNTIYF. DNA for the CDR3: TGCAGCGTTGACTCTGGAAACACCATATATTTT.

This chain connects TRBV9 to TRBJ2-7; TRBD1 agrees at 7 bases. The DNA matches TRBJ2-5 better at its end, which makes the J call doubtful. The CDR3 is 15 residues long. Germline V gene sequence: CDR1 SGDLS, CDR2 YYNGEE. The CDR3 sequence is CASSVDRGRQETQYF. The DNA for the CDR3 is TGTGCCAGCAGCGTAGACAGGGGACGGCAAGAGACCCAGTACTTC.

The V gene is TRBV5-6, the J gene TRBJ1-6, with unresolved D. The CDR3 totals 15 residues. Per the germline V gene, CDR1 is SGHDT and CDR2 is YYEEEE. Trimming removed 3 bases at V and 8 bases at J, with 15 bases between. CDR3 nucleotides: TGTGCCAGCAGCTCTACGTTCGGGCAGCATTCACCCCTCCACTTT. It yields the protein CASSSTFGQHSPLHF.